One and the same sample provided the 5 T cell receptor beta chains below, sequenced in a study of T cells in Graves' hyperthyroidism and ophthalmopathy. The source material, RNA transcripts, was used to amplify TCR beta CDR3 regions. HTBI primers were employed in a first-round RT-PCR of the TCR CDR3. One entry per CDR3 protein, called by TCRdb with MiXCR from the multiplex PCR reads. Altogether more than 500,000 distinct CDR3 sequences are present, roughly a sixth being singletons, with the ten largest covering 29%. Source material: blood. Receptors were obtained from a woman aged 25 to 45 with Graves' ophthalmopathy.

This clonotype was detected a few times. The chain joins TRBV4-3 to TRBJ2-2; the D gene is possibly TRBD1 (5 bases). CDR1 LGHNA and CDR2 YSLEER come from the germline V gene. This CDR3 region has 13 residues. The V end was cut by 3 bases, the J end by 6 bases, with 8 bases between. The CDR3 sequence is CASSQTVSGELFF. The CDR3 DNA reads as TGCGCCAGCAGCCAGACAGTTTCCGGGGAGCTGTTTTTT.

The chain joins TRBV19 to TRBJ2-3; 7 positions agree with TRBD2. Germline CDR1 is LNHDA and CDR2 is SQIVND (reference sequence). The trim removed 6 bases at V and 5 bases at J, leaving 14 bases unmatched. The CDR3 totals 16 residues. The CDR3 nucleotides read TGTGCCAGTAGAACGGGACTAATAGGTCCTGTAGATACGCAGTATTTT. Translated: CASRTGLIGPVDTQYF.

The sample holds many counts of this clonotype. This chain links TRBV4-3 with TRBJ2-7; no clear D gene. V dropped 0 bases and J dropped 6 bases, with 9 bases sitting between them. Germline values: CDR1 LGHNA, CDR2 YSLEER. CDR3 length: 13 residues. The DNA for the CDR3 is TGCGCCAGCAGCCAAGATCCGAACTCCGAGCAGTACTTC. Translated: CASSQDPNSEQYF.

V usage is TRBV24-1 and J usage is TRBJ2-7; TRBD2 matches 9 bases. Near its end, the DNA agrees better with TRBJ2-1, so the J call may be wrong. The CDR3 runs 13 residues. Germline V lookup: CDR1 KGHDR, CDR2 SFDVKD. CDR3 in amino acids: CATSGTSSWEQFF. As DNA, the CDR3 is TGTGCCACCTCCGGGACTAGCTCTTGGGAGCAGTTCTTC.

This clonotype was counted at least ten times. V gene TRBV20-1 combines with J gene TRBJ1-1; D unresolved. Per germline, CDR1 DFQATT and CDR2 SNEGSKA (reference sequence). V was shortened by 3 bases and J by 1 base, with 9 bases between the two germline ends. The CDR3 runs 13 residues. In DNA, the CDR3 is TGCAGTGCTAGTTCAGGCTCGAACACTGAAGCTTTCTTT. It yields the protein CSASSGSNTEAFF.